Included here is one T cell receptor (beta chain) sequence, with context. Its antigen is as yet unknown. This entry comes from a study of T cell responses to AZD1222 COVID-19 vaccine. The assay was immunoSEQ multiplex PCR, and TCRdb's table has in-frame clones only and misses some. The repertoire holds about 100,000 clones, with around 90% as singletons. Study results and limitations: The reported proportion of spike-specific TCRs targeting unmutated variant regions was nearly half. Clonal diversity was possibly underestimated, and the donors were mostly white British, with more females. A rise in Spike-specific TCR breadth and depth followed two AZD1222 doses.

CDR3 length: 11 amino acids. V was clipped by 9 bases and J by 7 bases, with 12 bases between them. Looked up from germline, CDR1 is MNHEY and CDR2 is SMNVEV (reference sequence). This chain connects TRBV27 to TRBJ1-2; maybe TRBD1 (5 bases). The source was peripheral blood, collected on day 0 of AZD1222 vaccination. The TCR was taken from an adult in good health. The CDR3: CARLPGAGYTF. The CDR3 coding sequence is TGTGCCAGACTCCCTGGGGCTGGCTACACCTTC.